This TCR beta chain was recovered during a study of early T cells in non-severe SARS-CoV-2 infection. Study at large: Unsorted whole-blood RNA was sequenced in bulk, leaving chains unpaired. General observations from the study: Private and CD4 specificities were missed by VDJdb matching, skewed to anti-spike CD8.

CDR3 length: 12 residues. CDR1 is WSHSY, CDR2 SAAADI, per germline. V lost 5 bases to trimming and J lost 1 base, with 5 bases between them. Researchers tagged individual cDNA molecules with unique molecular identifiers. TCRdb re-analysed the 5' RACE reads in MiXCR, keeping a single row per CDR3 protein. The sample includes 50,000 or so distinct CDR3 sequences, roughly 5.5% of them seen just once. At least ten counts were recorded for this clonotype. As yet, its antigen is unknown. Material for sequencing was whole blood. The rearrangement joins TRBV10-2 to TRBJ1-1; no clear D. This TCR was recovered from an adult who was a healthcare worker with PCR-confirmed SARS-CoV-2 infection or an uninfected control (not recorded which). The CDR3 DNA reads TGCGCCAGCAGTCAGGCGAACACTGAAGCTTTCTTT. It yields the protein CASSQANTEAFF.